Below are 18 T cell receptor beta chains sequenced from a single sample in a study of monozygotic twins with inflammatory bowel disease (dated by TCRdb to 2018 to 2020). The protocol used for the library was 5' RACE. For sequencing, an Illumina HiSeq 2500 was employed. Following reprocessing of the reads by TCRdb, the data hold one row per CDR3 protein sequence and no DNA is available. The sample table holds approximately 420,000 distinct CDR3 sequences. Of the sample, roughly 2.5% is held by the ten largest clones. The sequenced sample consisted of blood. The origin of the receptors is a human donor with ulcerative colitis or Crohn's disease, or a healthy co-twin of an affected twin (not recorded which).

The chain uses TRBV5-1 and TRBJ1-3. Per germline, CDR1 SGHRS and CDR2 YFSETQ. This CDR3 has 15 amino acids. The CDR3 spells CASSFDGRSGNTIYF. The variable domain in full, completed from reference TRBV5-1 and TRBJ1-3, reads KAGVTQTPRYLIKTRGQQVTLSCSPISGHRSVSWYQQTPGQGLQFLFEYFSETQRNKGNFPGRFSGRQFSNSRSEMNVSTLELGDSALYLCASSFDGRSGNTIYFGEGSWLTVV.

V and J are TRBV7-2 and TRBJ2-3. The CDR3 extends over 15 amino acids. Germline CDR1 is SGHTA and CDR2 is FQGNSA. CDR3 sequence: CASSLMSGSTDTQYF.

The gene calls are TRBV27 and TRBJ2-2; TCRdb outputs TRBD1, but without DNA this stays unchecked. This CDR3 has 14 residues. Germline V CDR1 and CDR2: MNHEY, SMNVEV (reference sequence). CDR3 protein: CASKDSGDTGELFF.

The chain joins TRBV27 to TRBJ1-2; TCRdb gives TRBD1 as the D gene, but with no DNA this cannot be confirmed. Per germline, CDR1 MNHEY and CDR2 SMNVEV (reference sequence). The CDR3 is 17 residues long. The CDR3 loop is CASSPHTPGGPNYGYTF.

The chain joins TRBV20-1 to TRBJ2-3; the TCRdb call, TRBD2, lacks DNA for checking. The CDR3 contains 15 residues. Germline V gene data show CDR1 as DFQATT and CDR2 as SNEGSKA (reference sequence). The CDR3 region is CSAETSLGAPDTQYF.

The rearrangement uses TRBV5-1 and TRBJ1-4; the D gene TCRdb calls, TRBD1, cannot be checked with no DNA. From germline, CDR1 is SGHRS and CDR2 YFSETQ. CDR3 length equals 15 residues. The CDR3 loop reads CASSGTGGTNEKLFF. Full variable domain (missing parts from reference TRBV5-1 and TRBJ1-4): KAGVTQTPRYLIKTRGQQVTLSCSPISGHRSVSWYQQTPGQGLQFLFEYFSETQRNKGNFPGRFSGRQFSNSRSEMNVSTLELGDSALYLCASSGTGGTNEKLFFGSGTQLSVL.

This chain joins TRBV12-3 or TRBV12-4 and TRBJ1-5. CDR3 length: 13 amino acids. The CDR3: CASSLLSSQPQHF.

This chain joins TRBV12-3 or TRBV12-4 and TRBJ2-1; TCRdb's D call of TRBD2 is untestable without DNA. The CDR3 has 17 residues. Here the CDR3 reads CASSLGGLDLRVHEQFF.

The genes are TRBV5-1 and TRBJ2-2; no DNA is available, so the TRBD1 call from TCRdb remains unchecked. From germline, CDR1 is SGHRS and CDR2 YFSETQ. The CDR3 loop spans 14 amino acids. CDR3 loop: CASSPGTGTGELFF.

This chain joins TRBV29-1 and TRBJ2-7; the TRBD1 assignment by TCRdb is unverifiable without DNA. Germline CDR1 reads SQVTM; CDR2 reads ANQGSEA. The CDR3 has 14 residues. The CDR3 protein is CSVLRGSNSYEQYF.

The chain employs TRBV5-4 and TRBJ1-2; the D call from TCRdb, TRBD1, cannot be confirmed without DNA. Per germline, CDR1 SGHNT and CDR2 YYREEE (reference sequence). The CDR3 length is 14 residues. This CDR3 reads CASSRDSKDYGYTF.

V gene TRBV20-1 combines with J gene TRBJ1-2. Germline loops: CDR1 DFQATT, CDR2 SNEGSKA (reference sequence). This CDR3 is built from 11 residues. This CDR3 reads CSATPPQGYTF.

V usage is TRBV2 and J usage is TRBJ1-5; lacking DNA, the TRBD1 call made by TCRdb goes unchecked. CDR3 length: 14 residues. Germline assignment: CDR1 SNHLY and CDR2 FYNNEI. The CDR3 reads CASSNDRVRQPQHF.

The chain employs TRBV5-5 and TRBJ2-7. Germline CDR1 and CDR2: SGHKS and YYEKEE (reference sequence). This CDR3 region has 14 residues. CDR3 protein: CASSLAAQTYEQYF.

The chain joins TRBV19 to TRBJ2-1; TCRdb reports TRBD1, a call that lacks DNA to check it against. CDR1 is LNHDA and CDR2 is SQIVND in the germline V gene (reference sequence). The CDR3 sequence is 15 residues long. The CDR3 reads CAISTRARGNNEQFF.

CDR3 region: CAISDLRTFSGEQFF. The genes are TRBV10-3 and TRBJ2-1. The CDR3 sequence is 15 residues long. The germline CDR1 and CDR2 sequences are ENHRY and SYGVKD.

V gene TRBV4-1 combines with J gene TRBJ2-1; TCRdb selects TRBD2, and the lack of DNA leaves this call unchecked. Per germline, CDR1 MGHRA and CDR2 YSYEKL. CDR3 size: 17 residues. This CDR3 is CASNSAGGLGGYNEQFF.

The chain combines TRBV27 with TRBJ2-2; the TRBD2 assignment by TCRdb is unverifiable without DNA. The germline V gene encodes CDR1 MNHEY and CDR2 SMNVEV (reference sequence). This CDR3 is 14 amino acids long. The CDR3 spells CASSAEGWTGELFF.